The clone carrying this T cell receptor (beta chain) was recorded once. J gave up 9 bases and V 1 base, and 4 bases lay outside the gene matches. The CDR3 runs to 13 residues. Per germline, CDR1 LGHDT and CDR2 YNNKEL (reference sequence). These data are taken from a study of blood T cell repertoires in COVID-19. Overall study: The origin of the acute and convalescent COVID-19 samples was the United States, Italy and Spain. Nucleic acid was either cDNA or gDNA, and it came from T cells, B-cell-depleted T cells, or PBMCs.

In the authors' methods: By means of reference gene primer amplification, nucleated cell counts were estimated. The assay was immunoSEQ multiplex PCR, and TCRdb's table has in-frame clones only and misses some. V, J and clone size were drawn from that table, and D and trimming were deduced from the DNA. The sample shows about 39,000 clones, more than 80% of them seen only once. The source is a man in his 60s in a cohort sampled during active COVID-19. V gene TRBV3-1 (or the pseudogene TRBV3-2) combines with J gene TRBJ1-2; TRBD1 matches 8 bases. Sequences were obtained from peripheral blood. In DNA form, the CDR3 reads TGTGCCAGCAGCCAAGGGACAGGGTCGAGCTACACCTTC. It is translated as CASSQGTGSSYTF.